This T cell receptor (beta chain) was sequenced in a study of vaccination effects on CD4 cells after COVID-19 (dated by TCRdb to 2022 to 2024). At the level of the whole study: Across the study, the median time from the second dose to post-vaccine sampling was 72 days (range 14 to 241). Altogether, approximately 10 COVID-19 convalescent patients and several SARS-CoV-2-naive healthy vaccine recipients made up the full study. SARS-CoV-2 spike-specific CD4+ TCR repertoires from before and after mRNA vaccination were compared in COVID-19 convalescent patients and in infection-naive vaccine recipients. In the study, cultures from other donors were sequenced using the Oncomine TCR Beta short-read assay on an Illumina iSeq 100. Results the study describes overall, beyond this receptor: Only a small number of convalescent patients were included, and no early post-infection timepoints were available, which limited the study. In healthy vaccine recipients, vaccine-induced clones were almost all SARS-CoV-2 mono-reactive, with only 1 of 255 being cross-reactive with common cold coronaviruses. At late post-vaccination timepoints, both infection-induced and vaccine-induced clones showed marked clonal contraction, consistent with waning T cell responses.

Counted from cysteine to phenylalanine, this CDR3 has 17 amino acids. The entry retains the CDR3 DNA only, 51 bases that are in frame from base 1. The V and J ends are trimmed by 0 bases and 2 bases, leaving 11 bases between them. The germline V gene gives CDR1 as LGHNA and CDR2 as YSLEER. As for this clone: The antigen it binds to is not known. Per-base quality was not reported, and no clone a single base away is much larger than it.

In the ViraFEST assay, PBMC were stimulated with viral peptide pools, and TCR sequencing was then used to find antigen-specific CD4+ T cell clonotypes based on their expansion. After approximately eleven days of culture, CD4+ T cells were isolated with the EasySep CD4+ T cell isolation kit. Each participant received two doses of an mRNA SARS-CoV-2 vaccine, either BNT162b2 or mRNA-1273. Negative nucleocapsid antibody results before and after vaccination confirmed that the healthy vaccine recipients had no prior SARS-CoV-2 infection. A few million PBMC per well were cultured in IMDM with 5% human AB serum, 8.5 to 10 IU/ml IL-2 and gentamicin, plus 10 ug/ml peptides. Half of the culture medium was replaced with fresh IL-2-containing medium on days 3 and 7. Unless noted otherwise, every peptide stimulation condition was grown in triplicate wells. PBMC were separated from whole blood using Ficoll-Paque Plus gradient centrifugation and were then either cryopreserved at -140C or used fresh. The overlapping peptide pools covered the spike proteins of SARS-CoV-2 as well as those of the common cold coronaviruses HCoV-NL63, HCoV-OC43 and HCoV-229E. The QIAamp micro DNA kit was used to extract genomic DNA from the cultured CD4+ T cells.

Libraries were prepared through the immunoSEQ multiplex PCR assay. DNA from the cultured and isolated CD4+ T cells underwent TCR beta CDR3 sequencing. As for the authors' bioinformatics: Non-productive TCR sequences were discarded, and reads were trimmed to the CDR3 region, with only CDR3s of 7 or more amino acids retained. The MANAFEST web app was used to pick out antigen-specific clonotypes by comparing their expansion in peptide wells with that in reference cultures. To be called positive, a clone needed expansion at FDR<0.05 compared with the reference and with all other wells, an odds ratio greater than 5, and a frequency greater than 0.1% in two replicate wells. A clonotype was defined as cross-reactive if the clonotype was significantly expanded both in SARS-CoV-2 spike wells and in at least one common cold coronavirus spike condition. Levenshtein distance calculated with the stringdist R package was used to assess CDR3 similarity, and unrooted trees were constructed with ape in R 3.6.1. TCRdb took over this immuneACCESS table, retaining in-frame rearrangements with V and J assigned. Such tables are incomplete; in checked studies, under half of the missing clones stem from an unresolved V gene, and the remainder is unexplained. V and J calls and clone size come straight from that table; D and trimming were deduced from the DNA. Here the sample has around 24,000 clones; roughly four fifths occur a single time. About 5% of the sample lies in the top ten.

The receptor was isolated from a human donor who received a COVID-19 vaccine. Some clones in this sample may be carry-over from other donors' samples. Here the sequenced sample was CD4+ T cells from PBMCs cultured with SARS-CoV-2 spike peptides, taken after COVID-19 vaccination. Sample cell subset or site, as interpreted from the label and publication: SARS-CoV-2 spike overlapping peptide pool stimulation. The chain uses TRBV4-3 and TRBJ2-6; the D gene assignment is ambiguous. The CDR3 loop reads CASSQESSAAGANVLTF. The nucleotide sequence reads TGCGCCAGCAGCCAAGAATCGTCGGCGGCTGGGGCCAACGTCCTGACTTTC.